A selection of T cell receptor beta chains follows, all from one sample in a study of cytotoxic CD8 clonotypes in ibrutinib-treated CLL. Sequencing used immunoSEQ multiplex PCR; TCRdb keeps in-frame clones, though not all of them. The sample includes 250,000 to 350,000 clones, roughly three quarters of them seen just once. The sequencing here drew on PBMCs, taken at disease progression, from a patient treated with ibrutinib. Receptor source: a human donor with chronic lymphocytic leukemia. The conserved cysteine and the conserved F or W are not part of the CDR3 here.

TRBV5-4	TRBJ2-6	ASSPGLAGTSGANVLT
TRBV7-2	TRBJ2-3	ASTDYLSTDTQY
TRBV2	TRBJ1-6	ASRGQEISPLH
TRBV7-3	TRBJ2-1	ASSSGHTGYSEQF
TRBV29-1	TRBJ1-1	SGVDRANTEAF
TRBV28	TRBJ2-7	ASSFGSGGRMVEQY
TRBV6-5	TRBJ2-7	ASSPGLVNEQY
TRBV7-9	TRBJ1-3	ASSQSTGGVYGNTIY
TRBV19	TRBJ2-1	ASSIGQGGEQF
TRBV14	TRBJ2-1	ASSLAGPYNEQF
TRBV5-1	TRBJ2-7	ASSFPGAGPWQQY
TRBV5-1	TRBJ1-5	ASSKGTGKSQPQH
TRBV4-1	TRBJ2-1	ASDWGTGRNEQF
TRBV6-5	TRBJ1-1	ASTYRQGGTEAF
TRBV7-2	TRBJ1-5	AISTTGTSPGPQH
TRBV4-1	TRBJ1-4	ASSQMGLTNEKLF
TRBV11-2	TRBJ1-4	ASSLGGTREKLF
TRBV29-1	TRBJ2-1	SVWSSGRKMNEQF
TRBV7-2	TRBJ2-7	ASSPSGGSIYEQY
TRBV2	TRBJ1-5	ASRWDRGDQPQH
TRBV7-9	TRBJ1-2	ASSKPGGRGYT
TRBV11-2	TRBJ2-7	ASSSQTLFPYEQY
TRBV6-5	TRBJ2-7	ASSAGTGSYEQY
TRBV9	TRBJ2-7	ASSVTGATYEQY
TRBV27	TRBJ2-5	ASSLGGDWVRTQY
TRBV6-5	TRBJ2-1	ASSYRPNNEQF